Presented here are 4 T cell receptor beta chains from one specimen sequenced in a study of T cells in Graves' hyperthyroidism and ophthalmopathy (dated by TCRdb to 2018 to 2020). Receptors were amplified or captured by multiplex PCR. For sequencing, an Illumina HiSeq 2000 was employed. TCR beta CDR3 regions were amplified from RNA transcripts. For the first round of RT-PCR on the TCR CDR3, the HTBI primer set was used together with the Qiagen OneStep RT-PCR kit. The public reads were reprocessed in TCRdb via fastp at Q25 and MiXCR, keeping in-frame beta chains. CDR3 protein duplicates are merged, each entry listing the most common genes and DNA. This sample holds over 250,000 distinct CDR3 sequences; about a sixth were observed only once. Of the sample, just over 55% falls within the top ten clones. Specimen: blood. The receptors were sampled from a woman aged 60-75 years with Graves' ophthalmopathy.

This chain joins TRBV2 and TRBJ2-1; 7 bases fit TRBD1. CDR3 length: 15 amino acids. Germline V lookup: CDR1 SNHLY, CDR2 FYNNEI. CDR3 DNA: TGTGCTGGGAGCCCAACAGGGGAACTCTACAATGAGCAGTTCTTC. Translating gives CAGSPTGELYNEQFF.

This clonotype came up many times. This rearrangement joins TRBV5-1 to TRBJ1-2, with TRBD1 as a possible D gene (6 bases). V was shortened by 4 bases and J by 0 bases, with 10 bases between the two germline ends. From germline, CDR1 is SGHRS and CDR2 YFSETQ. The CDR3 sequence is 14 residues long. CDR3 residues: CASSLDRANYGYTF. The DNA for the CDR3 is TGCGCCAGCAGCCTGGACAGAGCTAACTATGGCTACACCTTC.

The chain is built from TRBV20-1 and TRBJ2-7; 7 positions agree with TRBD2. Germline CDR1 is DFQATT and CDR2 is SNEGSKA (reference sequence). This CDR3 comprises 14 residues. The ends lost 5 bases at V and 3 bases at J; junction bases unmatched: 10. DNA for the CDR3: TGCAGTGCTCCCCTGGGAGGGGAGAACTACGAGCAGTACTTC. Translation: CSAPLGGENYEQYF.

In this sample, this clonotype turned up many times. The chain links TRBV30 to TRBJ1-6; D is unclear. The CDR3 length is 14 residues. Germline CDR1 is GTSNPN and CDR2 is SVGIG (reference sequence). Trimming left V 7 bases short and J 0 bases short, with 10 bases between. The CDR3 loop is CASKGGSYNSPLHF. CDR3 in DNA: TGTGCCTCGAAGGGAGGCTCCTATAATTCACCCCTCCACTTT.